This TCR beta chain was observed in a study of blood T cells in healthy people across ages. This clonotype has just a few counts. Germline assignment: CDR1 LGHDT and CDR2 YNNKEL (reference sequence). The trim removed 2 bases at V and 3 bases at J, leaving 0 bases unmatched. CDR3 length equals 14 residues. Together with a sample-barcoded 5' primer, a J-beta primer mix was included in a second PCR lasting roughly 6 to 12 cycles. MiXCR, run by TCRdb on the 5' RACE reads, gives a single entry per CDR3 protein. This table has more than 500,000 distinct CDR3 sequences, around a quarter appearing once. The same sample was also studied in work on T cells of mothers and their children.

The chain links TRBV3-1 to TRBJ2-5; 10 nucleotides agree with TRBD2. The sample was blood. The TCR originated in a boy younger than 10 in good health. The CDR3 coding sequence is TGTGCCAGCAGCCAAACTAGCGGGAAAGAGACCCAGTACTTC. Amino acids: CASSQTSGKETQYF.